A selection of T cell receptor beta chains follows, all from one sample in a study of Ad26.COV2.S vaccination and SARS-CoV-2 variants. Clones were read by immunoSEQ multiplex PCR, and TCRdb kept only the in-frame ones, dropping some. This sample has under 95,000 clones, with roughly 84% found just once. The source was peripheral blood, collected after recovery from COVID-19. These receptors all come from a human donor who had recovered from COVID-19. CDR3s include the opening cysteine and the closing phenylalanine or tryptophan. The order of the fields is V gene, J gene, clone size, CDR3 protein. Clone size is given for some rows only: seen once, a few or many times, or a class if the clone is expanded.

V: TRBV6-2/TRBV6-3
J: TRBJ1-5
size: -
CDR3: CASSWTGGNQPQHF

V: TRBV5-4
J: TRBJ2-3
size: -
CDR3: CASSLYGRSTDTQYF

V: TRBV20-1
J: TRBJ2-2
size: -
CDR3: CSASLILGPGTGELFF

V: TRBV9
J: TRBJ2-3
size: -
CDR3: CASSGNSGDTQYF

V: TRBV7-3
J: TRBJ2-1
size: -
CDR3: CASSESGVRGHQFF

V: TRBV4-1
J: TRBJ2-7
size: -
CDR3: CASSQEELAGQGEQYF

V: TRBV5-6
J: TRBJ2-3
size: once
CDR3: CASSLAWGSGGTDTQYF

V: TRBV7-6
J: TRBJ2-2
size: -
CDR3: CASSLGSSGSGELFF

V: TRBV19
J: TRBJ1-6
size: -
CDR3: CASSILQSLTSPLHF

V: TRBV28
J: TRBJ2-5
size: -
CDR3: CASSLRSGGAFYRETQYF

V: TRBV19
J: TRBJ1-1
size: -
CDR3: CASSRGSGVATEAFF

V: TRBV19
J: TRBJ2-1
size: -
CDR3: CASSQLAGEVSEQFF

V: TRBV7-2
J: TRBJ2-7
size: -
CDR3: CASSLGSSGRVWSYEQYF

V: TRBV14
J: TRBJ2-1
size: -
CDR3: CASSLTSKGVADYNEQFF

V: TRBV10-3
J: TRBJ2-1
size: -
CDR3: CAISASGTGGAGSGNEQFF

V: TRBV11-2
J: TRBJ2-1
size: -
CDR3: CASSFTPWGFNEQFF

V: TRBV12-3/TRBV12-4
J: TRBJ2-3
size: -
CDR3: CASSYPRTDTQYF

V: TRBV5-1
J: TRBJ2-1
size: -
CDR3: CASSSLTSGNNEQFF

V: TRBV11-2
J: TRBJ2-3
size: -
CDR3: CASSFRSAPDTQYF

V: TRBV6-5
J: TRBJ2-3
size: -
CDR3: CASSFGLFTDTQYF